This T cell receptor (beta chain) was recovered during a study of T cells in localized non-small cell lung cancer. Study-wide points: Median approximately 61 top-100 tumor clones were shared with paired adjacent lung.

Clones were read by immunoSEQ multiplex PCR, and TCRdb kept only the in-frame ones, dropping some. Among 1,100 to 1,500 clones listed, approximately 25% were seen once. Germline CDR1 reads SGDLS; CDR2 reads YYNGEE. V lost 4 bases, J lost 6 bases, and 6 bases stayed unmatched. This CDR3 contains 14 residues. In regard to this clone: Its antigen is currently unknown.

The starting material was normal lung tissue next to the tumor, obtained before any cancer treatment. This TCR was recovered from an older male donor with stage III squamous cell lung carcinoma. This rearrangement joins TRBV9 to TRBJ2-5; 10 bases are shared with TRBD1. The CDR3 is CASSPTGGGKTQYF. In DNA, the CDR3 is TGTGCCAGCAGCCCGACAGGGGGCGGGAAGACCCAGTACTTC. The whole variable domain, remainder taken from reference TRBV9 and TRBJ2-5, is DSGVTQTPKHLITATGQRVTLRCSPRSGDLSVYWYQQSLDQGLQFLIQYYNGEERAKGNILERFSAQQFPDLHSELNLSSLELGDSALYFCASSPTGGGKTQYFGPGTRLLVL.